One sample yielded the 18 T cell receptor beta chains listed below, sequenced in a study of T cells in Graves' hyperthyroidism and ophthalmopathy. TCR beta CDR3 regions were amplified from RNA transcripts. Carried out on the TCR CDR3, a first-round RT-PCR used the HTBI primer set. TCRdb reanalysed the multiplex PCR reads using MiXCR and keeps one entry per CDR3 protein. The repertoire holds about 300,000 distinct CDR3 sequences, with under 30% as singletons. Material: blood. The receptors originated from a middle-aged man with Graves' hyperthyroidism that later progressed to Graves' ophthalmopathy.

This chain uses TRBV12-3 or TRBV12-4 with TRBJ1-1; D ambiguous. This CDR3 region has 15 residues. V was clipped by 7 bases and J by 4 bases, with 19 bases between them. CDR3 nucleotide sequence: TGTGCCAGCACCCCTTCGCCAACCTGGGGCACTGAAGCTTTCTTT. Protein: CASTPSPTWGTEAFF.

There are many counts of this clonotype. V is TRBV19 and J is TRBJ2-7; 13 positions agree with TRBD2. This CDR3 region has 15 residues. Germline CDR1 reads LNHDA; CDR2 reads SQIVND (reference sequence). With 7 bases clipped from V and 4 bases from J, the junction kept 7 bases outside the gene matches. The CDR3 DNA is TGTGCCAGTACCAAAACTAGCGGGAGGGCTTACGAGCAGTACTTC. Translated, it gives CASTKTSGRAYEQYF.

The chain joins TRBV7-8 to TRBJ2-7; D tentatively reads TRBD1 or TRBD2 (5 bases each). The CDR3 is made up of 15 amino acids. Deletions cut 6 bases from V and 4 bases from J, with 19 bases between. From germline, CDR1 is SGHVS and CDR2 FQNEAQ. The CDR3 spells CASSPRDRVGYEQYF. In DNA form, the CDR3 reads TGTGCCAGCAGTCCCCGGGACCGGGTAGGGTACGAGCAGTACTTC. Filled out from reference TRBV7-8 and TRBJ2-7, the complete variable domain reads GAGVSQSPRYKVAKRGQDVALRCDPISGHVSLFWYQQALGQGPEFLTYFQNEAQLDKSGLPSDRFFAERPEGSVSTLKIQRTQQEDSAVYLCASSPRDRVGYEQYFGPGTRLTVT.

The chain has TRBV19 and TRBJ2-5, with TRBD2 matching over 12 bases. This CDR3 is 15 amino acids long. Per germline, CDR1 LNHDA and CDR2 SQIVND (reference sequence). The ends lost 3 bases at V and 5 bases at J; junction bases unmatched: 4. The CDR3 sequence: CASSIGLAGRETQYF. The CDR3 nucleotides are TGTGCCAGTAGTATCGGACTAGCGGGACGGGAGACCCAGTACTTC.

This clonotype has a count of ten or more. The rearrangement uses TRBV4-1 and TRBJ2-7; TRBD2 might be the D (5 bases). This CDR3 region has 13 residues. CDR1 and CDR2 (germline): MGHRA, YSYEKL. Trimming cost V 2 bases and J 2 bases, with 7 bases left between them. The CDR3 reads CASSQPGTYEQYF. The CDR3, as DNA: TGCGCCAGCAGCCAACCGGGAACCTACGAGCAGTACTTC.

This clonotype has ten or more counts. J is TRBJ1-2 and V is TRBV28, with 11 bases identical to TRBD1. This CDR3 region has 16 residues. CDR1 and CDR2 from the germline V gene are MDHEN and SYDVKM. J was trimmed by 4 bases and V by 4 bases; bases with no gene match: 8. The CDR3 region is CASSSRTGGAFYGYTF. The CDR3 nucleotides read TGTGCCAGCAGTTCCAGGACAGGGGGCGCATTCTATGGCTACACCTTC.

In its sample, this clonotype was seen many times. The chain joins TRBV7-3 to TRBJ2-2; 8 positions match TRBD1. Germline loops: CDR1 SGHTA, CDR2 FQGTGA. V gave up 4 bases and J gave up 6 bases; unmatched junction bases: 4. The CDR3 covers 14 residues. CDR3 nucleotides: TGTGCCAGCAGCTCGACAGGGGCTGCCGGGGAGCTGTTTTTT. As protein: CASSSTGAAGELFF.

The chain carries TRBV25-1 and TRBJ1-1; 7 positions agree with TRBD1. Per the germline V gene, CDR1 is MGHDK and CDR2 is SYGVNS. The CDR3 runs to 13 residues. V shed 10 bases and J 1 base; nucleotides not matched to a gene: 6. The CDR3 protein is CATTGLRNTEAFF. The CDR3 DNA sequence: TGTGCCACGACAGGGTTGAGGAACACTGAAGCTTTCTTT. The full variable domain, in which reference TRBV25-1 and TRBJ1-1 provide the parts outside the CDR3, is EADIYQTPRYLVIGTGKKITLECSQTMGHDKMYWYQQDPGMELHLIHYSYGVNSTEKGDLSSESTVSRIRTEHFPLTLESARPSHTSQYLCATTGLRNTEAFFGQGTRLTVV.

This clonotype was detected many times. The chain joins TRBV29-1 to TRBJ2-7; TRBD2 aligns across 11 bases. Germline V gene lookup returns CDR1 SQVTM and CDR2 ANQGSEA. V lost 3 bases, J lost 6 bases, and 4 bases stayed unmatched. The CDR3 runs 13 residues. The CDR3 loop is CSVDSGRAGEQYF. CDR3 nucleotide sequence: TGCAGCGTTGATAGCGGGAGGGCCGGCGAGCAGTACTTC.

This clonotype appeared many times. The chain links TRBV10-3 to TRBJ1-1, with unresolved D. Germline CDR1 and CDR2: ENHRY and SYGVKD. The CDR3 is 13 amino acids. The germline V and J ends were trimmed by 6 bases and 3 bases, with 11 bases remaining between them. The CDR3 here is CAIRDQVYTEAFF. CDR3 DNA: TGTGCCATCAGGGATCAGGTGTACACTGAAGCTTTCTTT.

This clonotype was recorded many times. The rearrangement joins TRBV7-2 to TRBJ2-5; 7 positions match TRBD2. This CDR3 has 15 amino acids. V lost 0 bases to trimming and J lost 2 bases; unmatched junction nucleotides: 3. Germline lookup yields CDR1 SGHTA and CDR2 FQGNSA. The CDR3 sequence: CASSLAGTIQETQYF. The CDR3 region has the DNA TGTGCCAGCAGCTTAGCTGGGACTATACAAGAGACCCAGTACTTC.

The table lists this clonotype with many counts. The J gene is TRBJ2-5, the V gene TRBV12-3 or TRBV12-4; D is perhaps TRBD2 (5 bases). The V end lost 5 bases, the J end lost 2 bases, and 12 bases lay between the germline ends. The CDR3 runs to 14 residues. The CDR3 spells CASSLTREQETQYF. For the CDR3, the DNA is TGTGCCAGCAGTCTCACTAGAGAACAAGAGACCCAGTACTTC.

There are many counts of this clonotype. The J gene is TRBJ1-5, the V gene TRBV27, with D perhaps matching TRBD1 (5 bases). V was shortened by 6 bases and J by 3 bases, with 12 bases between the two germline ends. The CDR3 extends over 14 amino acids. Germline loops: CDR1 MNHEY, CDR2 SMNVEV (reference sequence). The CDR3 DNA follows: TGTGCCAGCAGCCAAGGGACCAACAATCAGCCCCAGCATTTT. This gives the protein CASSQGTNNQPQHF.

This clonotype was seen at least ten times. The CDR3, as DNA: TGTGCCAGCAGTGAAGGGGGGGGCAATCAGCCCCAGCATTTT. This gives the protein CASSEGGGNQPQHF. The V call is TRBV6-1, the J call TRBJ1-5; a possible D gene is TRBD1 (5 bases). The V and J ends lost 1 base and 2 bases respectively, with 6 bases between them. Germline values: CDR1 MNHNS, CDR2 SASEGT. The CDR3 totals 14 residues.

This clonotype came up many times. This chain connects TRBV10-3 to TRBJ2-2; no clear D gene. The germline V gene encodes CDR1 ENHRY and CDR2 SYGVKD. The CDR3 contains 13 residues. Trimming removed 7 bases at V and 1 base at J, with 7 bases between. CDR3 in amino acids: CAITPQNTGELFF. The CDR3 bases are TGTGCCATCACTCCCCAGAACACCGGGGAGCTGTTTTTT.

This clonotype occurred a few times. CDR3 DNA: TGTGCCAGCAGTTTACTTCCCCGTAACTATGGCTACACCTTC. Its translation is CASSLLPRNYGYTF. The chain employs TRBV12-3 or TRBV12-4 and TRBJ1-2; D is unresolved. CDR3 length: 14 residues. The ends were cut back, 2 bases at V and 1 base at J, with 8 bases in the middle.

The genes are TRBV4-2 and TRBJ2-5; 10 bases align to TRBD2. The CDR3 spans 16 residues. The germline V gene encodes CDR1 LGHNA and CDR2 YNFKEQ. V lost 4 bases, J lost 5 bases, and 10 bases stayed unmatched. The CDR3 sequence: CASSLSGGGGKETQYF. DNA of the CDR3: TGTGCCAGCAGCCTAAGCGGGGGGGGAGGAAAGGAGACCCAGTACTTC.

This clonotype was detected ten times or more. The chain has TRBV11-2 and TRBJ1-1, with a tentative D call TRBD1 (6 bases). V gave up 5 bases and J gave up 7 bases, with 14 bases separating them. The CDR3 totals 13 residues. CDR1 is SGHAT, CDR2 FQNNGV, per germline. CDR3 in DNA: TGTGCCAGCAGCCGTGACAGGAATGGTGAAGCTTTCTTT. Its translation is CASSRDRNGEAFF.